The 2 T cell receptor beta chains reported below all come from one sample, sequenced in a study of T cell changes during pregnancy in multiple sclerosis. Only in-frame clones appear in the TCRdb table, and some are missing; sequencing was by immunoSEQ multiplex PCR. The sample contains about 22,000 clones, 80% to 95% of which appear only once. Sequenced here: CD8+ T cells from peripheral blood mononuclear cells, sampled in the third trimester of pregnancy. Every receptor here comes from a female donor with multiple sclerosis, enrolled in a pregnancy study.

The J gene is TRBJ2-4, the V gene TRBV9; D gene ambiguous. CDR3 length equals 13 residues. Germline V gene lookup returns CDR1 SGDLS and CDR2 YYNGEE. The V end lost 3 bases, the J end lost 8 bases, and 12 bases lay between the germline ends. The CDR3 spells CASSALFRDIQYF. Written as DNA, the CDR3 is TGTGCCAGCAGCGCCTTATTTCGAGACATTCAGTACTTC.

The rearrangement links TRBV7-6 to TRBJ2-1; no clear D gene. This CDR3 has 12 residues. Germline V gene data show CDR1 as SGHVS and CDR2 as FNYEAQ. V gave up 10 bases and J gave up 0 bases, with 7 bases separating them. For the CDR3, the DNA is TGTGCCACCGCTAGCTCCTACAATGAGCAGTTCTTC. Translation: CATASSYNEQFF.